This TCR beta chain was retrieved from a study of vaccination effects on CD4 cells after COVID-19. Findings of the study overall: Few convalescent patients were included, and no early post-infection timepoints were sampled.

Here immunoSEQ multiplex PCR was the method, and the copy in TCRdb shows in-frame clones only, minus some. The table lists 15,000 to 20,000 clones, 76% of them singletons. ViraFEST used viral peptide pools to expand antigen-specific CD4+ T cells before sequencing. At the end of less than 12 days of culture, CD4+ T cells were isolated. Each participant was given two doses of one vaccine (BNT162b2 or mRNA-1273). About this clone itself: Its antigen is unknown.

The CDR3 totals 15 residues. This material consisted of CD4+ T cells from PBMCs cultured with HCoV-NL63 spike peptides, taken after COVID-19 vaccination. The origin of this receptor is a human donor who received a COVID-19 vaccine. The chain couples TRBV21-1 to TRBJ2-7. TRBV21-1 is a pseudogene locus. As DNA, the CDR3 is TGTGCCAGCAGCAAGGCTCTGGACGGCCCCTACGAGCAGTACTTC. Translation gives CASSKALDGPYEQYF.